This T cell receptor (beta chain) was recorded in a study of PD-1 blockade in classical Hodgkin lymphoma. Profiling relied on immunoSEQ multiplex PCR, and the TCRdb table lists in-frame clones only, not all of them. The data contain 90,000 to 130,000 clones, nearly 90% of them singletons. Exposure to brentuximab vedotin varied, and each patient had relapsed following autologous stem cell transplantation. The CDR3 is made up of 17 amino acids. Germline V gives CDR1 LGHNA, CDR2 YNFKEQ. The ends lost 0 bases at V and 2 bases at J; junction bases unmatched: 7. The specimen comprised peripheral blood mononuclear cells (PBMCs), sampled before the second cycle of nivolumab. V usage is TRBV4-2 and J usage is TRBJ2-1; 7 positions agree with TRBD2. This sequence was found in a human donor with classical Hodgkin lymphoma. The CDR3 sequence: CASSQDRMGGPYNEQFF. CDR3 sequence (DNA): TGTGCCAGCAGCCAAGATCGAATGGGAGGGCCCTACAATGAGCAGTTCTTC.